The 26 T cell receptor beta chains in this list originate from one sample, sequenced in a study of T-cell memory formation after mild COVID-19. TCRdb re-derived calls from the 5' RACE reads in MiXCR, one entry per CDR3 protein. Seen here are around 250,000 distinct CDR3 sequences, roughly 16% observed once, and the top ten hold roughly 24%. The source material was PBMCs or a T cell subset sorted from them (not recorded which). All receptors come from a man younger than 35 who had mild COVID-19 (a few samples of this study predate the infection). Cell type and time point are not known.

This clonotype was seen a handful of times. DNA of the CDR3: TGTTTCACCAGCCCGAGCACAGATACGCAGTATTTT. Translated, it gives CFTSPSTDTQYF. This chain links TRBV6-2 or TRBV6-3 with TRBJ2-3; D not certain. Per germline, CDR1 MNHEY and CDR2 SVGEGT. The CDR3 totals 12 residues.

This clonotype was detected a few times. The V gene is TRBV3-1, the J gene TRBJ2-1; unclear D gene. Germline V gene sequence: CDR1 LGHDT, CDR2 YNNKEL (reference sequence). V shed 0 bases and J shed 4 bases, with 10 bases lying between them. The CDR3 is 15 amino acids. CDR3 in DNA: TGTGCCAGCAGCCAAGATCCTTGGGGTTACAATGAGCAGTTCTTC. It specifies CASSQDPWGYNEQFF.

This clonotype was counted between two and nine times. V and J are TRBV7-2 and TRBJ2-3; possible D gene TRBD1, 5 bases. Trimming took off 3 bases at V and 0 bases at J, with 7 bases between the two ends. Germline values: CDR1 SGHTA, CDR2 FQGNSA. The CDR3 contains 14 residues. The CDR3 sequence: CASSLGLSTDTQYF. For the CDR3, the DNA is TGTGCCAGCAGCTTGGGGCTAAGCACAGATACGCAGTATTTT.

This chain connects TRBV9 to TRBJ2-1, with D perhaps assigned TRBD1 or TRBD2 (6 bases each). With 0 bases removed from V and 10 bases from J, the gap between germline ends came to 11 bases. Germline CDR1 is SGDLS and CDR2 is YYNGEE. The length of the CDR3 is 13 residues. The CDR3 loop reads CASSVVSGAEQFF. The CDR3 coding sequence is TGTGCCAGCAGCGTAGTATCGGGGGCGGAGCAGTTCTTC.

The rearrangement joins TRBV12-3 or TRBV12-4 to TRBJ2-3, with 7 bases fitting TRBD2. Trimming at V came to 2 bases and at J to 0 bases, leaving 5 bases not matched to a gene. The CDR3 extends over 16 amino acids. The CDR3 coding sequence is TGTGCCAGCAGTTTAATCTCGCGGGGGAGCACAGATACGCAGTATTTT. Residues: CASSLISRGSTDTQYF.

The chain carries TRBV5-1 and TRBJ1-2, with D perhaps matching TRBD1 (5 bases). V was cut by 3 bases and J by 8 bases, with 17 bases left in between. Germline loops: CDR1 SGHRS, CDR2 YFSETQ. There are 14 residues in the CDR3. CDR3 sequence (DNA): TGCGCCAGCAGCTCTGGGGGTAGAGGGAAAGGCTACACCTTC. This gives the protein CASSSGGRGKGYTF.

This chain joins TRBV18 and TRBJ2-5; D is undetermined. This CDR3 comprises 12 residues. Trimming shortened V by 2 bases and J by 6 bases, and 7 bases separated the two germline ends. The germline gives CDR1 KGHSH, CDR2 LQKENI. The CDR3 sequence is CASSPRIQTQYF. In DNA, the CDR3 is TGTGCCAGCTCACCAAGGATCCAGACCCAGTACTTC.

The chain uses TRBV12-3 or TRBV12-4 and TRBJ2-3; 8 bases match TRBD2. This CDR3 contains 14 residues. V lost 5 bases to trimming and J lost 10 bases; unmatched junction nucleotides: 11. The CDR3 nucleotides read TGTGCCAGCAGTCTAACTAGCGGAGCTCCGTCGCAGTATTTT. It is translated as CASSLTSGAPSQYF.

V and J are TRBV24-1 and TRBJ2-7; maybe TRBD2 (6 bases). V was cut by 9 bases and J by 3 bases, with 14 bases left in between. Per the germline V gene, CDR1 is KGHDR and CDR2 is SFDVKD. The CDR3 runs 13 residues. In DNA form, the CDR3 reads TGTGCCACCGCCCCGAGCGGGCGCTACGAGCAGTACTTC. Translated, it gives CATAPSGRYEQYF.

In its sample, this clonotype was seen a few times. The chain links TRBV7-2 to TRBJ1-5; no clear D gene. V dropped 4 bases and J dropped 5 bases, with 3 bases sitting between them. There are 11 residues in the CDR3. Germline assignment: CDR1 SGHTA and CDR2 FQGNSA. The CDR3 spells CASSSHQPQHF. The CDR3 DNA is TGTGCCAGCAGCTCCCATCAGCCCCAGCATTTT.

V usage is TRBV28 and J usage is TRBJ2-3; TRBD1 is a possible D gene (5 bases). CDR1 and CDR2 from the germline V gene are MDHEN and SYDVKM. CDR3 length equals 17 residues. V was clipped by 2 bases and J by 0 bases, with 15 bases between them. CDR3 coding DNA: TGTGCCAGCAGTTTAGAAAGACAGATACCTAGCACAGATACGCAGTATTTT. Residues: CASSLERQIPSTDTQYF.

The chain employs TRBV2 and TRBJ2-3; 7 bases are a match to TRBD2. The CDR3 extends over 14 amino acids. Germline CDR1 reads SNHLY; CDR2 reads FYNNEI. V lost 0 bases to trimming and J lost 4 bases; unmatched junction nucleotides: 1. CDR3 loop: CASSEASGADTQYF. DNA for the CDR3: TGTGCCAGCAGTGAAGCAAGCGGGGCAGATACGCAGTATTTT.

This clonotype turned up a few times. The chain joins TRBV12-3 or TRBV12-4 to TRBJ2-5, with D unclear. V was clipped by 5 bases and J by 4 bases, with 8 bases between them. CDR3 length: 12 amino acids. For the CDR3, the DNA is TGTGCCAGCAGTGACAAACGAGAGACCCAGTACTTC. Protein product: CASSDKRETQYF.

This chain joins TRBV11-2 and TRBJ2-5; no reliable D call. V gave up 5 bases and J gave up 4 bases, with 11 bases separating them. Germline V lookup: CDR1 SGHAT, CDR2 FQNNGV. CDR3 size: 13 residues. The CDR3 region is CASSGRRRETQYF. The CDR3 DNA reads as TGTGCCAGCAGCGGCCGGCGGCGAGAGACCCAGTACTTC.

This clonotype was detected once. The chain recombines TRBV6-1 with TRBJ1-2; 7 nucleotides agree with TRBD1. CDR1 is MNHNS, CDR2 SASEGT, per germline. J was trimmed by 9 bases and V by 7 bases; bases with no gene match: 11. This CDR3 spans 13 amino acids. The CDR3 protein is CASTLDRNSRYTF. In DNA form, the CDR3 reads TGTGCCAGCACCCTGGACAGGAATTCCCGCTACACCTTC.

The chain uses TRBV29-1 and TRBJ2-5; perhaps TRBD2 as D (8 bases). The CDR3 is 14 amino acids. Germline V gives CDR1 SQVTM, CDR2 ANQGSEA. The V gene lost 4 bases and the J gene lost 2 bases, with 14 bases spanning the gap. The CDR3 region has the DNA TGCAGCGTTGCGGGGGGGGGACAGCAAGAGACCCAGTACTTC. The encoded protein is CSVAGGGQQETQYF.

CDR3 sequence reads: CASSQDRTNTQYF. The CDR3 DNA reads as TGTGCCAGCAGCCAGGACAGGACTAATACGCAGTATTTT. The J gene is TRBJ2-3, the V gene TRBV5-6, with D possibly TRBD1 on 7 matching bases. Germline V CDR1 and CDR2: SGHDT, YYEEEE. The CDR3 totals 13 residues. Trimming shortened V by 4 bases and J by 7 bases, and 13 bases separated the two germline ends.

The V and J genes are TRBV6-1 and TRBJ2-2, with D unclear. The CDR3 has 13 residues. The germline V and J ends were trimmed by 2 bases and 7 bases, with 8 bases remaining between them. Germline CDR1 MNHNS, CDR2 SASEGT. CDR3 DNA sequence: TGTGCCAGCAGTGAACTGGGCGGCGGGGAGCTGTTTTTT. It encodes CASSELGGGELFF.

The J gene is TRBJ1-1, the V gene TRBV7-8; D not certain. The CDR3 totals 14 residues. V gave up 5 bases and J gave up 0 bases, with 10 bases separating them. Germline-derived CDR1 and CDR2 are SGHVS and FQNEAQ. The CDR3 nucleotides are TGTGCCAGCAGCCCCGGCTGGGTGAACACTGAAGCTTTCTTT. Protein sequence: CASSPGWVNTEAFF.

The V call is TRBV6-4, the J call TRBJ2-3; weak D call: TRBD2 (5 bases). The CDR3 has 14 amino acids. V was pared by 4 bases and J by 4 bases, with 12 bases between. CDR1 is MRHNA and CDR2 is SNTAGT in the germline V gene. As DNA, the CDR3 is TGTGCCAGCAGTGTCACTAGAATGGCAGATACGCAGTATTTT. This sequence encodes CASSVTRMADTQYF.

The CDR3 loop is CASSQGPGGLDTQYF. The CDR3, as DNA: TGCGCCAGCAGCCAAGGCCCAGGGGGCTTAGATACGCAGTATTTT. The chain has TRBV4-1 and TRBJ2-3, with 8 bases matching TRBD1. The length of the CDR3 is 15 residues. Germline V gives CDR1 MGHRA, CDR2 YSYEKL. V lost 1 base to trimming and J lost 5 bases; unmatched junction nucleotides: 5.

This clonotype was observed many times. The V call is TRBV13, the J call TRBJ1-2; no clear D. The length of the CDR3 is 12 residues. Germline CDR1 and CDR2: PRHDT and FYEKMQ (reference sequence). Trimming pared 5 bases from V and 3 bases from J, leaving 7 bases between. The CDR3 sequence is CASSHRDYGYTF. The CDR3 region has the DNA TGTGCCAGCAGCCATCGGGACTATGGCTACACCTTC.

This chain joins TRBV5-1 and TRBJ1-4, with D unclear. The CDR3 is 15 residues long. Germline assignment: CDR1 SGHRS and CDR2 YFSETQ. Trimming took off 0 bases at V and 8 bases at J, with 14 bases between the two ends. CDR3 coding DNA: TGCGCCAGCAGCTTGGTTGGCGGGATTCTGGAAAAACTGTTTTTT. Encoded protein: CASSLVGGILEKLFF.

The rearrangement uses TRBV4-1 and TRBJ2-1, with D hard to call. Germline V gene sequence: CDR1 MGHRA, CDR2 YSYEKL. The V end was cut by 1 base, the J end by 0 bases, with 16 bases between. The CDR3 totals 18 residues. CDR3 sequence (DNA): TGCGCCAGCAGCCAAGCAGGCCCATTTCTGAGCTCCTACAATGAGCAGTTCTTC. This translates into CASSQAGPFLSSYNEQFF.

This clonotype was detected only a few times. This sequence joins TRBV7-2 and TRBJ2-7; a possible D gene is TRBD2 (5 bases). V lost 5 bases and J lost 2, with 13 bases in between. CDR3 length: 14 residues. Germline CDR1 and CDR2: SGHTA and FQGNSA. The CDR3 loop is CASSTGERTYEQYF. The CDR3 DNA reads TGTGCCAGCAGCACCGGAGAGCGGACCTACGAGCAGTACTTC.

This clonotype was found many times. The CDR3 reads CASSPRPHEQYF. The CDR3 DNA follows: TGTGCCAGCAGCCCCCGTCCCCACGAGCAGTACTTC. The chain carries TRBV7-9 and TRBJ2-7; D gene uncertain. This CDR3 has 12 amino acids. CDR1 and CDR2 from the germline V gene are SEHNR and FQNEAQ (reference sequence). The V end was cut by 5 bases, the J end by 5 bases, with 10 bases between.